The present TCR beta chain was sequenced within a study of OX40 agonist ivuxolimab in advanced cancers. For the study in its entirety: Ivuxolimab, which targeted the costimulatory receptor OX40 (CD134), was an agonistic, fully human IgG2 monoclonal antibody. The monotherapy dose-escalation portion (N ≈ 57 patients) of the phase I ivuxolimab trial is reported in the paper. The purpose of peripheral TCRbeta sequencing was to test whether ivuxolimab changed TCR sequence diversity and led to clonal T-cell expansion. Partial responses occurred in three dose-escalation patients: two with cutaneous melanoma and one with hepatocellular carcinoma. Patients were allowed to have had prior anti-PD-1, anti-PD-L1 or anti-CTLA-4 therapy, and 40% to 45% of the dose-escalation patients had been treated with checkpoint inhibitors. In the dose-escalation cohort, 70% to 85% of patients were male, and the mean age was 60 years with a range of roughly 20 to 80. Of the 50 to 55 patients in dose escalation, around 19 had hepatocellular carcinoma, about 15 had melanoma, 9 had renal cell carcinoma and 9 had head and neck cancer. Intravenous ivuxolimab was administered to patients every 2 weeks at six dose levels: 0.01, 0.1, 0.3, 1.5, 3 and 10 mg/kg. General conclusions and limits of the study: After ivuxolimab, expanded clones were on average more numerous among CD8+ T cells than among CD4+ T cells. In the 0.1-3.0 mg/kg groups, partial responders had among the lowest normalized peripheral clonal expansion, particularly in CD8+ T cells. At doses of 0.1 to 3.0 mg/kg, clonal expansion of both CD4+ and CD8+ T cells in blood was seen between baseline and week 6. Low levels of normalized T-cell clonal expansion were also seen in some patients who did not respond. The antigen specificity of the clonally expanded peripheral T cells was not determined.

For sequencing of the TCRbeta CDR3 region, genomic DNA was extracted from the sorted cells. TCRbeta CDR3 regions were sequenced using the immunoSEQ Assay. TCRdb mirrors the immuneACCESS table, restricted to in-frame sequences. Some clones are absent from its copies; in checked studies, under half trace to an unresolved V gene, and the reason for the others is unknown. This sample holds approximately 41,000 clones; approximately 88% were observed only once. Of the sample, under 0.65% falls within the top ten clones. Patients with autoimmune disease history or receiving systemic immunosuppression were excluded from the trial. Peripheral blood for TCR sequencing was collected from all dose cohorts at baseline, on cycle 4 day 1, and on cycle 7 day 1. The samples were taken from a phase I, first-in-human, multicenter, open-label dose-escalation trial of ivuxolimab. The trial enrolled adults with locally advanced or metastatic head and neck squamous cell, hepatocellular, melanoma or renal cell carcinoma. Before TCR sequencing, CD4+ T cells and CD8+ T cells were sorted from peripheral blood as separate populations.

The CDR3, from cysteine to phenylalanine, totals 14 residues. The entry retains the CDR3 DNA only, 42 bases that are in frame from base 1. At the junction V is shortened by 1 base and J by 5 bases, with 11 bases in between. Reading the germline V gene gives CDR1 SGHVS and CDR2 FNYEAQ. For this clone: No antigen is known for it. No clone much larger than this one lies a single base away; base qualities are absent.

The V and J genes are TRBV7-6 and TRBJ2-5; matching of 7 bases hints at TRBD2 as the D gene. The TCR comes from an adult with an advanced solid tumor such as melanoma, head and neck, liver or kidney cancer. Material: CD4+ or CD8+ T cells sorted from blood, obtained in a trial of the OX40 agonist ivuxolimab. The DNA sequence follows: TGTGCCAGCAGCTTAGGGAGGGGGGGCGAGACCCAGTACTTC. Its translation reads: CASSLGRGGETQYF.